This T cell receptor beta chain was captured by sequencing in a study of long-term antiretroviral therapy in people with HIV. Study-wide findings and caveats: Relative to control repertoires, HIV repertoires exhibited narrower CDR3 length ranges.

It was version v3.0 of the immunoSEQ assay that was run at survey level. The assay was immunoSEQ multiplex PCR, and TCRdb's table has in-frame clones only and misses some. There are tens of thousands of clones in the sample; around 93% occur only once, and 2.5% to 3% lies in the top ten. Concerning this clone itself: Its antigen is not identified.

Trimming took 0 bases from V and 4 from J, leaving 16 bases between them. This CDR3 is 17 amino acids long. Germline CDR1 reads LGHNA; CDR2 reads YSLEER. The V and J genes are TRBV4-3 and TRBJ1-5; the D is unclear. This TCR was recovered from a man aged 45-60 years with HIV. The specimen was unsorted PBMCs, collected 7.4 years after starting antiretroviral therapy. The CDR3 DNA follows: TGCGCCAGCAGCCAAGATCTGTCAGAAGAATGGAATCAGCCCCAGCATTTT. Translated: CASSQDLSEEWNQPQHF.